The text below deals with one T cell receptor (beta chain). No antigen is known for it. No base quality values were provided; no much bigger clone lies one nucleotide off. The source of the sample is a study of cytomegalovirus exposure and HLA in healthy donors (dated by TCRdb to 2015 to 2018). Regarding the complete study: In an earlier analysis of roughly 590 of the donors, under 300 Gb of sequence data and 120 million or so unique TCR beta sequences from 180 million or so T cells were reported. A later analysis re-analyzed previously published TCR beta repertoires from roughly 690 donors and added high-resolution HLA genotyping to study TCR occurrence patterns. In the later analysis, no new phenotypic data were used to find candidate immune exposures; instead, reliance was placed on TCR beta sequences and their occurrence across donors. Typing coverage varied by locus: roughly 629-630 donors for A, B, C, DRB1 and DQB1; approximately 560 for DQA1; 606 for DPA1; under 490 for DPB1. Besides the first cohort of about 730 subjects, a separate validation cohort made up of 120 different subjects was used. The study was designed to test whether signatures of past pathogen exposure could be identified by cataloging public T cell receptors. The genetic ancestry cluster associated with self-reported Caucasian donors included about 81% of the roughly 400 genotyped donors. Roughly 5 DR-DQ haplotypes were handled as single units for association and clustering, since linkage in the cohort was strong. The T cell repertoires of 666 subjects were profiled by immunosequencing and related to cytomegalovirus serostatus. Every discovery cohort repertoire had been produced on one sequencing platform. About 280 gigabases of sequencing data and around 87 million unique TCR sequences were included in an early release covering about 620 HLA-typed donors. HLA typing included class I and class II loci at four-digit resolution. On average, roughly 200,000 unique TCR beta nucleotide sequences were sequenced per donor among some 430 genotyped donors of the cohort, with roughly 18% of those sequences being non-productive. Alongside the repertoire data, information on donor age, sex, ethnicity and CMV serostatus was compiled. In an earlier analysis of roughly 540 of the donors, high-throughput TCR beta sequencing was used to judge whether each TCR beta V gene segment behaved as functional or pseudogenic. High-throughput TCR immunosequencing, statistical association of individual TCRs with disease status, and machine learning were combined to predict cytomegalovirus infection status. A later genetic analysis used genome-wide SNP genotypes for about three fifths of the 666 donors, treating that subset as a discovery cohort.

The library was prepared using the immunoSEQ multiplex PCR assay. For the multiplex PCR, a mixture combining 60 forward primers for TCR Vbeta segments and 13 reverse primers for TCR Jbeta segments was used. A multiplex PCR assay on genomic DNA amplified the CDR3 region of rearranged TCR beta genes. The amplified TCR beta libraries were sequenced on the Illumina HiSeq System as 87-base-pair reads. Regarding the original processing steps: A later analysis counted approximately 74 million unique TCR beta chains across the 700 or so repertoires, and some 12 million of these chains were shared by at least two donors. Raw reads were error-corrected and collapsed into unique sequences by a nearest-neighbor algorithm in which closely related sequences were merged to remove PCR and sequencing errors. CDR3 sequences were aligned to IMGT reference sequences to assign V, D and J gene segments. For a sequence to be retained, a match of at least six nucleotides to both a V gene segment and a J gene segment was required. A rearrangement was called productive if the CDR3 had no stop codons and remained in frame with V and J, and every other rearrangement was called non-productive. CDR3 was defined according to IMGT convention as the region running from the second conserved V-encoded cysteine to the conserved J-encoded phenylalanine. In an earlier analysis of roughly 580 of the donors, sequences lacking an unambiguous match to a single V gene segment were excluded. An earlier analysis of about 590 of the donors classified V segments as functional when productive rearrangements were above 56.7% and as segregating when the standard deviation between donors was above 5%. A statistical classification framework was built to diagnose cytomegalovirus status from the catalog of TCR beta chain sequences. A later analysis assigned V and J genes by comparing TCR nucleotide sequences with IMGT/GENE-DB human TR gene sequences. In a later analysis, CDR3 sequences and most-parsimonious VDJ recombination scenarios were assigned using the TCRdist pipeline. In a later analysis, each TCR beta chain was defined by its CDR3 amino acid sequence together with its V-gene family, and reads without a unique V-gene family were excluded. In a later analysis, some 600 highly shared, low-generation-probability nucleotide sequences were removed to address suspected cross-contamination and a sequencing artifact. A later analysis calculated a clonal expansion index for each public chain from normalized within-repertoire ranks of inferred template counts. A later analysis computed generation probabilities with a VDJ recombination model fitted to out-of-frame rearrangements, and checked the results against IGoR. A later analysis scored TCR-TCR, TCR-HLA and TCR-CMV co-occurrence with hypergeometric tests, applying a repertoire-size bias correction to TCR pairs. A later analysis estimated false discovery rates by permuting HLA or CMV assignments 20 times. In a later analysis, co-occurring TCRs were grouped with DBSCAN, and TCRdist sequence similarity was added when clustering was performed within HLA-allele-positive subsets. Co-occurrence clustering excluded repertoires with fewer than 30,000 or more than 120,000 public chains, plus five with anomalous nucleotide sharing. This immuneACCESS table, as held by TCRdb, lists in-frame sequences with V and J called but not all clones. Of the missing ones, under half trace to an unresolved V gene in checked studies; the others have no known cause. The V and J calls and clone size were taken over from that table, and D and trimming were inferred from the DNA. The sample has about 120,000 clones on record, 9.5% of them singletons. 3% of the sample goes to the ten largest clones.

In total, more than 500 healthy bone marrow donors made up the cohort. All cohort members were sampled while nominally healthy, although unrecorded immune exposures were likely present. The donor tested CMV seronegative, placing the donor among the approximately 360 seronegative members of the cohort. A peripheral blood sample was collected from each donor, and TCR beta sequencing was performed on peripheral blood mononuclear cells. Genomic DNA extraction from the blood cell samples was performed with the Qiagen DNeasy Blood Extraction Kit. Trimming costs V 1 base and J 5 bases, and their ends lie 9 bases apart. The CDR3 sequence holds 13 residues, the cysteine and phenylalanine included. Just the 39-base CDR3 DNA is kept, in frame starting at base 1. CDR1 SGHNT and CDR2 YENEEA were looked up in the germline V gene. Study-wide conclusions, independent of this receptor: When HLA alleles, especially DR and DQ, strongly co-occurred, TCR associations were difficult to assign to individual alleles. An earlier analysis of some 590 of the donors showed that most TCR beta V segments appeared in productive rearrangements either about 87% or about 30% of the time, which broadly matched IMGT annotations. Roughly uniform sequencing depth across donors was assumed in presence/absence analyses, although this assumption may not hold. In a later analysis, HLA-associated TCR beta chains showed more clonal expansion and lower generation probabilities than non-associated chains that were equally common. The only immune exposure information available for the cohort was CMV serostatus. Correlated functional status among segregating V segments might be attributable to linkage disequilibrium, but an unknown experimental factor could not be ruled out. While some public TCRs were present in many individuals, most TCR sequences turned up only very rarely across donors. An association between a missense DCLRE1C variant and V-gene and J-gene trimming of TCR beta chains was found in a later genetic analysis and replicated in an independent cohort. The 87-base-pair reads could not distinguish some IMGT-functional V segments, including TRBV6-2 and TRBV6-3, so those segments were excluded. In a later analysis, several top co-occurrence clusters were reported to appear linked to parvovirus B19, influenza, CMV and Epstein-Barr virus. Because HLA typing was missing for some donors at each locus, association tests included only the typed subset. In a later genetic analysis, fewer N-insertions in productive TCRs were reported among donors in an Asian-associated ancestry cluster than the approximately 670-donor mean. The study gave a list of 150 to 200 TCR beta chains associated with cytomegalovirus. This cohort had only TCR beta chains sequenced, and the lack of alpha or paired-chain data limited which features could be detected. The classifier was reported to diagnose cytomegalovirus status with high specificity and sensitivity in both the original cohort and the validation cohort. A further reported finding was that TCR beta sequences accurately predicted the HLA-A and HLA-B alleles for most subjects in the first cohort. According to the authors, the approach could potentially be generalized to other disease states and immunological phenotypes. A later analysis found that most CMV-associated TCR beta chains appeared HLA-restricted, with HLA associations seemingly driven largely by CMV exposure. Specific HLA alleles were associated with some 15,000 TCR beta sequences at a false discovery rate of 0.05 in a later analysis. According to a later analysis, TCR association rates differed among HLA loci, with DRB1 alleles showing the most associated TCRs and HLA-C alleles showing the fewest. Three of the identified cytomegalovirus-associated TCR beta chains were confirmed in vitro to be specific for cytomegalovirus antigens. A cluster of highly shared sequence variants was judged likely to represent a technical artifact of the sequencing pipeline. Because counts were too low, about 15 rarely observed V segments, including chromosome 9 orphons, were left out of the earlier analysis of some 600 of the donors.

The chain employs TRBV11-3 and TRBJ2-7; the D gene is unclear. This clonotype was sampled from a man between 25 and 39 years old in good health and CMV-seronegative. The sample comprised PBMCs. The base sequence is TGTGCCAGCAGCTTAGGTCCTGTCGACGAGCAGTACTTC. This encodes CASSLGPVDEQYF.